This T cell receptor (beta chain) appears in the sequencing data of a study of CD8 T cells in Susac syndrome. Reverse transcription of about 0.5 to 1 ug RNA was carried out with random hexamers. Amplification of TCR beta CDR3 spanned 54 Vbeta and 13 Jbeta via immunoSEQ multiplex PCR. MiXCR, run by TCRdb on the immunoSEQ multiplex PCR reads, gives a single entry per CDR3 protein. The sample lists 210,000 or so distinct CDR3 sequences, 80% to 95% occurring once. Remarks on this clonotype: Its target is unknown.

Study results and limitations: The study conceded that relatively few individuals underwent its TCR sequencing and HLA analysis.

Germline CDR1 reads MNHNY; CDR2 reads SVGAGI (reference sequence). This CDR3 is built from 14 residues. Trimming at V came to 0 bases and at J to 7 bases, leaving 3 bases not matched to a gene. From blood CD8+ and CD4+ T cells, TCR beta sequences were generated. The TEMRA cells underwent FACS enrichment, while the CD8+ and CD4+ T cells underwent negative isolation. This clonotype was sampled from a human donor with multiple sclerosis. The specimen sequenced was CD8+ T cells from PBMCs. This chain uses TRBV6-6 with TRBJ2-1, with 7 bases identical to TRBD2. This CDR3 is CASSYSGGGNEQFF. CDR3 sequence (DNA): TGTGCCAGCAGTTACTCGGGGGGAGGGAATGAGCAGTTCTTC.